Listed below are T cell receptor beta chains from one sample, sequenced in a study of STAT5B mutations in CD4+ large granular lymphocyte leukemia. Measured with immunoSEQ multiplex PCR; TCRdb has only the in-frame clones, and not every one. This table holds thousands of clones, 76% found once. Sequencing used PBMCs. All receptors come from a woman in her sixties with CD4+ T-cell large granular lymphocyte leukemia. CDR3s include the opening cysteine and the closing phenylalanine or tryptophan. D genes are given only for firm matches.

>TRBJ2-7|TRBV5-5|TRBD1
CASSFSPGQGDEQYF
>TRBJ2-7|TRBV6-1|TRBD2
CASSEAGLAREQYF
>TRBJ1-2|TRBV30|-
CAWAPVGLLGYTF
>TRBJ2-7|TRBV9|-
CASSVGQVPYEQYF
>TRBJ2-7|TRBV29-1|-
CSVGVALTYEQYF
>TRBJ2-5|TRBV7-6|-
CASSQTFQGGETQYF
>TRBJ1-5|TRBV4-3|-
CASSQVWNQPQHF
>TRBJ1-2|TRBV7-6|TRBD1
CASSPDRDGYGYTF
>TRBJ2-3|TRBV13|-
CASSLQGNTQYF
>TRBJ2-2|TRBV27|-
CASSFVTENTGELFF
>TRBJ2-3|TRBV5-6|-
CASSRKPSTDTQYF
>TRBJ2-2|TRBV18|-
CASSPGVTGELFF
>TRBJ1-1|TRBV27|-
CASSDPAGGRLGEAFF
>TRBJ2-1|TRBV25-1|-
CASSDGRRNEQFF
>TRBJ2-3|TRBV4-3|-
CASSQRDLATDTQYF
>TRBJ2-5|TRBV5-1|-
CASSFGWGRETQYF